The 20 T cell receptor beta chains given below trace back to one sample, sequenced in a study of blood T cell repertoires in COVID-19. Data came from immunoSEQ multiplex PCR; TCRdb stores just in-frame clones and leaves some out. The sample lists some 98,000 clones, approximately 82% occurring once. The sequenced material came from peripheral blood. The receptor source for this set is a man in his 70s with active or convalescent COVID-19.

V gene TRBV19 combines with J gene TRBJ2-2, with a tentative D call TRBD2 (6 bases). Germline loops: CDR1 LNHDA, CDR2 SQIVND (reference sequence). This CDR3 spans 13 amino acids. With 7 bases removed from V and 2 bases from J, the gap between germline ends came to 8 bases. CDR3 sequence (DNA): TGTGCCAGTAAGACTAGAAACACCGGGGAGCTGTTTTTT. Amino acids: CASKTRNTGELFF.

The genes are TRBV6-5 and TRBJ2-7, with a possible D match to TRBD1 (5 bases). Between the trimmed V and J ends, which lost 6 bases and 2 bases, there was a span of 14 bases. The length of the CDR3 is 14 residues. Germline V CDR1 and CDR2: MNHEY, SVGAGI. The CDR3 DNA sequence: TGTGCCAGCAGCCTGACAGTGTCCCCCTACGAGCAGTACTTC. This gives the protein CASSLTVSPYEQYF.

The chain combines TRBV7-3 with TRBJ2-2, with 12 bases identical to TRBD2. Germline-derived CDR1 and CDR2 are SGHTA and FQGTGA. The CDR3 extends over 15 amino acids. V trimming: 5 bases; J trimming: 4 bases; junction bases outside the gene matches: 2. CDR3: CASSLAGGRTGELFF. The DNA for the CDR3 is TGTGCCAGCAGCCTAGCGGGGGGGCGCACCGGGGAGCTGTTTTTT.

Turning to this clone: The sample holds other DNA sequences that translate to the same CDR3. This rearrangement joins TRBV18 to TRBJ1-2; 8 positions agree with TRBD1. Trimming at V came to 3 bases and at J to 8 bases, leaving 5 bases not matched to a gene. The CDR3 has 13 amino acids. The germline gives CDR1 KGHSH, CDR2 LQKENI. The CDR3 nucleotides are TGTGCCAGCTCACCCGGGACAGGCGGGGGCTACACCTTC. Translating it yields CASSPGTGGGYTF. Complete variable domain (other parts from reference TRBV18 and TRBJ1-2): NAGVMQNPRHLVRRRGQEARLRCSPMKGHSHVYWYRQLPEEGLKFMVYLQKENIIDESGMPKERFSAEFPKEGPSILRIQQVVRGDSAAYFCASSPGTGGGYTFGSGTRLTVV.

This sequence joins TRBV7-6 and TRBJ1-1; D is unclear. Germline V gene data show CDR1 as SGHVS and CDR2 as FNYEAQ. V was cut by 2 bases and J by 5 bases, with 9 bases left in between. The length of the CDR3 is 13 residues. CDR3 protein: CASSLRSRTEAFF. In nucleotides, the CDR3 is TGTGCCAGCAGCTTAAGGTCGCGGACTGAAGCTTTCTTT. Full variable domain (missing parts from reference TRBV7-6 and TRBJ1-1): GAGVSQSPRYKVTKRGQDVALRCDPISGHVSLYWYRQALGQGPEFLTYFNYEAQQDKSGLPNDRFSAERPEGSISTLTIQRTEQRDSAMYRCASSLRSRTEAFFGQGTRLTVV.

The rearrangement uses TRBV6-5 and TRBJ2-7, with 10 nucleotides matching TRBD1. Germline lookup yields CDR1 MNHEY and CDR2 SVGAGI. After removal of 2 bases from V and 2 bases from J, the junction contained 3 bases not matched to a gene. This CDR3 has 15 amino acids. CDR3 amino acids: CASSYQGQGAYEQYF. The CDR3 DNA follows: TGTGCCAGCAGTTACCAAGGACAGGGGGCCTACGAGCAGTACTTC.

The chain carries TRBV5-1 and TRBJ1-6; TRBD1 is a possible D gene (6 bases). CDR3 length: 15 amino acids. V gave up 0 bases and J gave up 3 bases, with 7 bases separating them. Germline V gene sequence: CDR1 SGHRS, CDR2 YFSETQ. The DNA for the CDR3 is TGCGCCAGCAGCTTGGGACAGGTCTATAATTCACCCCTCCACTTT. Translated, it gives CASSLGQVYNSPLHF.

The chain is built from TRBV3-1 (or the pseudogene TRBV3-2) and TRBJ1-1, with 8 nucleotides matching TRBD1. Germline assignment: CDR1 LGHDT and CDR2 YNNKEL (reference sequence). This CDR3 has 13 amino acids. The ends lost 5 bases at V and 4 bases at J; junction bases unmatched: 3. For the CDR3, the DNA is TGTGCCAGCAGCAACAGGGGGGGCACTGAAGCTTTCTTT. This gives the protein CASSNRGGTEAFF.

This chain joins TRBV5-5 and TRBJ1-1, with D perhaps TRBD1 (5 bases). The CDR3 runs 13 residues. Per the germline V gene, CDR1 is SGHKS and CDR2 is YYEKEE (reference sequence). V shed 6 bases and J shed 0 bases, with 9 bases lying between them. Written as DNA, the CDR3 is TGTGCCAGCACAGCGGGGCTGAACACTGAAGCTTTCTTT. Its translation is CASTAGLNTEAFF.

The chain couples TRBV10-3 to TRBJ1-4; 10 bases match TRBD1. The length of the CDR3 is 14 residues. V shed 9 bases, J shed 0 bases, and the junction held 1 base outside the gene matches. Germline V gene lookup returns CDR1 ENHRY and CDR2 SYGVKD. This chain's CDR3 is CAIGQGATNEKLFF. Written as DNA, the CDR3 is TGTGCCATAGGACAGGGGGCAACTAATGAAAAACTGTTTTTT.

This sequence joins TRBV3-1 (or the pseudogene TRBV3-2) and TRBJ1-6; 8 bases align to TRBD1. The CDR3 length is 13 residues. Germline V gene data show CDR1 as LGHDT and CDR2 as YNNKEL (reference sequence). The V segment lost 6 bases and the J segment 9 bases; nucleotides outside the gene matches: 4. The CDR3 reads CASRQGAGSPLHF. The CDR3 DNA sequence: TGTGCCAGCAGGCAGGGGGCTGGTTCACCCCTCCACTTT.

The chain employs TRBV5-1 and TRBJ2-3; the match to TRBD1 covers 9 bases. Losses at the gene ends were 0 bases for V and 4 bases for J; bases not matched to a gene: 9. Germline V gene sequence: CDR1 SGHRS, CDR2 YFSETQ. CDR3 length: 17 residues. The CDR3 reads CASSLATGQGGADTQYF. CDR3 DNA sequence: TGCGCCAGCAGCTTGGCGACGGGACAGGGAGGCGCAGATACGCAGTATTTT.

This chain connects TRBV29-1 to TRBJ2-5; TRBD1 is a possible D gene (6 bases). Trimming removed 6 bases from V and 3 bases from J, with 14 bases in between. The CDR3 is 13 residues long. Germline assignment: CDR1 SQVTM and CDR2 ANQGSEA. The CDR3 region has the DNA TGCAGCGTCGGTGCAGGGGCGAAAGAGACCCAGTACTTC. Translated: CSVGAGAKETQYF.

Comments on this clone: Germline is not matched at one junction end, which may reflect a read error. The rearrangement joins TRBV7-7 to TRBJ2-2, with D tentatively TRBD2 (5 bases). There are 14 residues in the CDR3. Germline V gene sequence: CDR1 SSHAT, CDR2 FNYEAQ (reference sequence). CDR3 sequence: CASSPDERTGELFF. The CDR3 DNA reads TGTGCTAGCAGCCCAGACGAGCGGACTGGGGAGCTGTTTTTT.

CDR3 nucleotide sequence: TGTGCCACCAGTGATCCCCGACAGGGAGTGGAGACCCAGTACTTC. It is translated as CATSDPRQGVETQYF. V is TRBV24-1 and J is TRBJ2-5; 7 bases fit TRBD1. Germline V CDR1 and CDR2: KGHDR, SFDVKD. This CDR3 has 15 amino acids. V shed 3 bases, J shed 5 bases, and the junction held 8 bases outside the gene matches.

The V and J genes are TRBV11-3 and TRBJ2-3; tentatively, D is TRBD1 (6 bases). Germline CDR1 SGHNT, CDR2 YENEEA. This CDR3 comprises 15 residues. Trimming took off 3 bases at V and 5 bases at J, with 15 bases between the two ends. The CDR3 bases are TGTGCCAGCAGCTTCTACAGGGAGCCGGGAGATACGCAGTATTTT. Its protein is CASSFYREPGDTQYF.

The genes are TRBV6-5 and TRBJ2-5, with a possible D match to TRBD1 (6 bases). Germline V gene data show CDR1 as MNHEY and CDR2 as SVGAGI. Trimming left V 6 bases short and J 2 bases short, with 10 bases between. The CDR3 is made up of 13 amino acids. In DNA form, the CDR3 reads TGTGCCAGCAGAATACAGGGACAAGAGACCCAGTACTTC. Translation gives CASRIQGQETQYF.

This clone appeared a few times. The chain has TRBV9 and TRBJ1-1; unclear D gene. Germline V gene sequence: CDR1 SGDLS, CDR2 YYNGEE. V gave up 4 bases and J gave up 1 base, with 11 bases separating them. The CDR3 consists of 14 residues. CDR3 DNA: TGTGCCAGCAGCTTTTATAGATCGAACACTGAAGCTTTCTTT. Translating it yields CASSFYRSNTEAFF.

This chain connects TRBV24-1 to TRBJ2-1, with 12 bases matching TRBD2. Germline assignment: CDR1 KGHDR and CDR2 SFDVKD. The CDR3 extends over 14 amino acids. Trimming took 5 bases from V and 7 from J; bases not matched to a gene: 2. For the CDR3, the DNA is TGTGCCACCAGTGTCGGGACTAGCGGGAATGAGCAGTTCTTC. Translating gives CATSVGTSGNEQFF.

J is TRBJ1-2 and V is TRBV6-1; D not certain. V was trimmed by 0 bases and J by 6 bases, leaving 8 bases between them. Germline lookup yields CDR1 MNHNS and CDR2 SASEGT. CDR3 length equals 13 residues. The CDR3 DNA reads TGTGCCAGCAGTGAAGCAGTCCGAGATGGCTACACCTTC. Translation: CASSEAVRDGYTF.